This TCR beta chain was identified during a study of blood T cell repertoires in COVID-19. Study-wide background: The cDNA or gDNA used as material had been derived from T cells, B-cell-depleted T cells, or PBMCs.

Methods used by the authors: Reference gene primers were amplified, and this amplification served to estimate nucleated cell counts. Assay used: immunoSEQ multiplex PCR; TCRdb lists only in-frame clones, some missing. That table is the source of V, J and clone size, and D and trimming were worked out from the DNA. The sample includes more than 45,000 clones, around 87% of them seen just once. The CDR3 is 16 amino acids. V lost 1 base, J lost 4 bases, and 6 bases stayed unmatched. The germline CDR1 and CDR2 sequences are SGHRS and YFSETQ. This chain links TRBV5-1 with TRBJ2-2; 8 bases are a match to TRBD1. The TCR was taken from a human donor with active COVID-19. The donor label of this sample is uncertain. Material for sequencing was peripheral blood. DNA for the CDR3: TGCGCCAGCAGCTTGTCCGGGACAGGAATCACCGGGGAGCTGTTTTTT. Its translation is CASSLSGTGITGELFF.